The clone carrying this T cell receptor (beta chain) was recorded a few times. Its target is not known. The data were obtained in a study of T cell responses to AZD1222 COVID-19 vaccine. TCRdb keeps only in-frame clones here, not all; method: immunoSEQ multiplex PCR. The data show around 160,000 clones, 90% to 95% seen once. The study, taken as a whole, reports: The study identified only five to seven AZD1222 recipients as seropositive at baseline.

The CDR3 has 14 residues. V gave up 3 bases and J gave up 1 base, with 9 bases separating them. Germline V CDR1 and CDR2: SNHLY, FYNNEI. The clonotype comes from an adult in good health. Material: peripheral blood, obtained on day 0 of MenACWY control vaccination. The chain uses TRBV2 and TRBJ1-2; D unresolved. In nucleotides, the CDR3 is TGTGCCAGCAGTGATCGCGACGGTAACTATGGCTACACCTTC. Its protein product is CASSDRDGNYGYTF.